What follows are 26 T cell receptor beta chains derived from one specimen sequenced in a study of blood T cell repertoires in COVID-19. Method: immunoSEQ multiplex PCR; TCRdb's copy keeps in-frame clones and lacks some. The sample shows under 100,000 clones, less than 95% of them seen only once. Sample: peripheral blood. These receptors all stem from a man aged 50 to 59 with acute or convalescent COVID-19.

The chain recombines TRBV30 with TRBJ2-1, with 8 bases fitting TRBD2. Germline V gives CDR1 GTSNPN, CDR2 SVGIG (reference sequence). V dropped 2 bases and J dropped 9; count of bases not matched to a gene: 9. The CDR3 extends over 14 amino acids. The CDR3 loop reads CAWSRTGGRGEQFF. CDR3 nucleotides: TGTGCCTGGAGTCGCACGGGAGGGAGGGGTGAGCAGTTCTTC.

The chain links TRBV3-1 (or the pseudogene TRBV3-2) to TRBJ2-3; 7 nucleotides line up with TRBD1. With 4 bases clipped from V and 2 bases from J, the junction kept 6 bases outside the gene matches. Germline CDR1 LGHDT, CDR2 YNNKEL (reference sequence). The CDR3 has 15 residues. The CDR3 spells CASSPRDSLTDTQYF. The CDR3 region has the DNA TGTGCCAGCAGCCCCCGGGACAGCCTCACAGATACGCAGTATTTT.

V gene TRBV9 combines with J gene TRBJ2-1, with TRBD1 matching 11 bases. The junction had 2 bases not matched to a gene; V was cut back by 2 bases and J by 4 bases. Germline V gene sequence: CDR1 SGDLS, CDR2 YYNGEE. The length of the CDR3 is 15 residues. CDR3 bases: TGTGCCAGCAGCGTCGGGACAGGGGGATACAATGAGCAGTTCTTC. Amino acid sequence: CASSVGTGGYNEQFF.

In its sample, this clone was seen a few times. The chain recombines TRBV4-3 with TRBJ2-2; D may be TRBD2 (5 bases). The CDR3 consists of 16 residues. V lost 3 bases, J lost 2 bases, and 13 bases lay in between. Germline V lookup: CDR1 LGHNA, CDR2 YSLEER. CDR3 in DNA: TGCGCCAGCAGCCATTTGGGGAGCGGTAACACCGGGGAGCTGTTTTTT. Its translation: CASSHLGSGNTGELFF.

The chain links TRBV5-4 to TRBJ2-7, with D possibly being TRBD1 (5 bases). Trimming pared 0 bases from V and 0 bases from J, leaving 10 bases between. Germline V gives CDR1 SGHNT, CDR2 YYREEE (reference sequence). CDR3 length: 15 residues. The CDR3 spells CASSLGGVTSYEQYF. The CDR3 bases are TGTGCCAGCAGCTTGGGGGGCGTAACCTCCTACGAGCAGTACTTC. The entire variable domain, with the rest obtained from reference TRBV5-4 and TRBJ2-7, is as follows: ETGVTQSPTHLIKTRGQQVTLRCSSQSGHNTVSWYQQALGQGPQFIFQYYREEENGRGNFPPRFSGLQFPNYSSELNVNALELDDSALYLCASSLGGVTSYEQYFGPGTRLTVT.

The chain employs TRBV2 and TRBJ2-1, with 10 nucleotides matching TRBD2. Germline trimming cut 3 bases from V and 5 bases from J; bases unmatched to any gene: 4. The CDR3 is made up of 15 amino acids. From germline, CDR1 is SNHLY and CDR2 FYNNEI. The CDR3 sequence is CASSDLAGANNEQFF. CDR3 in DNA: TGTGCCAGCAGTGACCTAGCGGGAGCCAACAATGAGCAGTTCTTC. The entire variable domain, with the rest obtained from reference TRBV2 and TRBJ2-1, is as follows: EPEVTQTPSHQVTQMGQEVILRCVPISNHLYFYWYRQILGQKVEFLVSFYNNEISEKSEIFDDQFSVERPDGSNFTLKIRSTKLEDSAMYFCASSDLAGANNEQFFGPGTRLTVL.

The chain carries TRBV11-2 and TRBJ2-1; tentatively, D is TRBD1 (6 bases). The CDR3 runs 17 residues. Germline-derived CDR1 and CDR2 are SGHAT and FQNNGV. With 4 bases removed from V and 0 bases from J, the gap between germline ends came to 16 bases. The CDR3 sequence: CASSWITDSSSYNEQFF. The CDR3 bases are TGTGCCAGCAGCTGGATTACGGACAGTAGCTCCTACAATGAGCAGTTCTTC. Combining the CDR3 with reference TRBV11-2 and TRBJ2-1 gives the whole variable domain EAGVAQSPRYKIIEKRQSVAFWCNPISGHATLYWYQQILGQGPKLLIQFQNNGVVDDSQLPKDRFSAERLKGVDSTLKIQPAKLEDSAVYLCASSWITDSSSYNEQFFGPGTRLTVL.

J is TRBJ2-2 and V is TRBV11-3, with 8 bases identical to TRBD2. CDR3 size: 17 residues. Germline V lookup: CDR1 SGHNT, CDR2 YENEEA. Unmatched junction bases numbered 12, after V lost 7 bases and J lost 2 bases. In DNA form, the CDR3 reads TGTGCCAGCACCCTGTGGCTGACTAGCGTTAACACCGGGGAGCTGTTTTTT. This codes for CASTLWLTSVNTGELFF.

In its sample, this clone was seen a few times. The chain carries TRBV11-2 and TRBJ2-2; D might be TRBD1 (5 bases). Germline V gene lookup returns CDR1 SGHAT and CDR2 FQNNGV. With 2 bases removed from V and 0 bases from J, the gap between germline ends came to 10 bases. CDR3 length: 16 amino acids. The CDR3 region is CASSLRGRANTGELFF. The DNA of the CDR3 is TGTGCCAGCAGCTTAAGGGGCCGTGCGAACACCGGGGAGCTGTTTTTT. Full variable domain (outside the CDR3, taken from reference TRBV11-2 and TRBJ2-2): EAGVAQSPRYKIIEKRQSVAFWCNPISGHATLYWYQQILGQGPKLLIQFQNNGVVDDSQLPKDRFSAERLKGVDSTLKIQPAKLEDSAVYLCASSLRGRANTGELFFGEGSRLTVL.

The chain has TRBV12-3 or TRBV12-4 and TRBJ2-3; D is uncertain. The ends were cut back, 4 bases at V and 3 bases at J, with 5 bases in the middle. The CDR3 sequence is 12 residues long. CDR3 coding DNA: TGTGCCAGCAGTTATTCTACAGATACGCAGTATTTT. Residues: CASSYSTDTQYF.

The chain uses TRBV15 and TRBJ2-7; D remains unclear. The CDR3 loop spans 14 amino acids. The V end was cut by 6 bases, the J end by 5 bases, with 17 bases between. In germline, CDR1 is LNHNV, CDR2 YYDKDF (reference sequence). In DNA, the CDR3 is TGTGCCACCAGTCCCGGTGCCCTCTCGGACGAGCAGTACTTC. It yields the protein CATSPGALSDEQYF.

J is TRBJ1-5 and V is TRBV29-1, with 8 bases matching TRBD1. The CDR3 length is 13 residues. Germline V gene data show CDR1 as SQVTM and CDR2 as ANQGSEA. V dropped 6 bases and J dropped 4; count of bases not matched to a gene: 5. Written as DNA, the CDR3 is TGCAGCGTAGCAGGGGGCTTAAATCAGCCCCAGCATTTT. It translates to CSVAGGLNQPQHF.

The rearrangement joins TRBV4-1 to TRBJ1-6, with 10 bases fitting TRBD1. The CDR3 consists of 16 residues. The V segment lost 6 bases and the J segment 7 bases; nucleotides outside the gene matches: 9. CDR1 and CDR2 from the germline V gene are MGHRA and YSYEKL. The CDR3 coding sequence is TGCGCCAGCAGTCCTCGGGACAGGGGCATCAATTCACCCCTCCACTTT. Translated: CASSPRDRGINSPLHF.

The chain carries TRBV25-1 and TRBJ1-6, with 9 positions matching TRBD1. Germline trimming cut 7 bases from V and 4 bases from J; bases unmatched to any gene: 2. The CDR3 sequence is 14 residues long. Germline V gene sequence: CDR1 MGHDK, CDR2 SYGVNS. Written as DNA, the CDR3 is TGTGCCAGCATGGGGACAGGGTATAATTCACCCCTCCACTTT. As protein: CASMGTGYNSPLHF.

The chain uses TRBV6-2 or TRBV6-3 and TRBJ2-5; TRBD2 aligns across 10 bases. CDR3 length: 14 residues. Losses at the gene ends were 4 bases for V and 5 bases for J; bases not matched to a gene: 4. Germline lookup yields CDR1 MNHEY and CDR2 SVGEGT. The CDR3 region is CASSWASGSETQYF. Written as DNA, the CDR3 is TGTGCCAGCAGTTGGGCTAGCGGGAGTGAGACCCAGTACTTC.

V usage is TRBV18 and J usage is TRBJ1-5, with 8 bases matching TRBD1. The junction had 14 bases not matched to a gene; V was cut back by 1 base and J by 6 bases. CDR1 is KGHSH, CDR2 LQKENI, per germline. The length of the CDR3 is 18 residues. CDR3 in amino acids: CASSPQSTGTGSRQPQHF. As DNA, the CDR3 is TGTGCCAGCTCACCACAAAGTACCGGGACAGGTTCTCGTCAGCCCCAGCATTTT.

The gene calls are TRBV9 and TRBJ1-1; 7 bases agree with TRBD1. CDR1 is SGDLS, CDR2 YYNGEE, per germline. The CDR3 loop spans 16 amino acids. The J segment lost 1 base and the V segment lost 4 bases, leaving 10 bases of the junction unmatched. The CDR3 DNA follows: TGTGCCAGCAGCCCCCGACAGGGTAAAGGGAACACTGAAGCTTTCTTT. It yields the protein CASSPRQGKGNTEAFF.

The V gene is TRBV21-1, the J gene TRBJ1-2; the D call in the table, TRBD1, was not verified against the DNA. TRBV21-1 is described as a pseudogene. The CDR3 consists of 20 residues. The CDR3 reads CASSKDGQHRAHQTNYGYTF. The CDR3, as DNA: TGTGCCAGCAGCAAAGATGGACAGCACAGGGCACATCAAACTAACTATGGCTACACCTTC.

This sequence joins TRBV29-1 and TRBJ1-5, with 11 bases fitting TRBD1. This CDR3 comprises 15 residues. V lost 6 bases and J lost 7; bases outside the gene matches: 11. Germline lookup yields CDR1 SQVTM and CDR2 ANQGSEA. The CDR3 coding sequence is TGCAGCGTCCAAACCGGGACAGGGGGAGGACAGCCCCAGCATTTT. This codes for CSVQTGTGGGQPQHF.

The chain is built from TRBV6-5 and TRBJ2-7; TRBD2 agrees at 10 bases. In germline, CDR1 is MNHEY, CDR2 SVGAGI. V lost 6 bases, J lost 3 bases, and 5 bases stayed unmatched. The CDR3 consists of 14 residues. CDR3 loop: CASRVAGGYYEQYF. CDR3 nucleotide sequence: TGTGCCAGCAGAGTAGCGGGAGGCTACTACGAGCAGTACTTC.

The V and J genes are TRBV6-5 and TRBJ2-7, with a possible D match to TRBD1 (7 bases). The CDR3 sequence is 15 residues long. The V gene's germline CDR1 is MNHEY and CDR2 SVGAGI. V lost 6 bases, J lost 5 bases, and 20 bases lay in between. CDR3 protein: CASSRVEGARDEQYF. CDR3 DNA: TGTGCCAGCAGCCGCGTGGAGGGGGCGAGGGACGAGCAGTACTTC.

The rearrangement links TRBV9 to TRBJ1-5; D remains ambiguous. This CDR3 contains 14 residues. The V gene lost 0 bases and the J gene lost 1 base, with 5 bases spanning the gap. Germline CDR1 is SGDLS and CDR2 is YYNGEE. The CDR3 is CASSVGESNQPQHF. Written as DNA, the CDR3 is TGTGCCAGCAGCGTAGGCGAGAGCAATCAGCCCCAGCATTTT.

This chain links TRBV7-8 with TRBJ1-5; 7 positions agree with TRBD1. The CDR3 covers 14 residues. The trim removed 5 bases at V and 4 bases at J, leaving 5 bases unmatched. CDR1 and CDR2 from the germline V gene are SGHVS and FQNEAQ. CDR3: CASSRRTGNQPQHF. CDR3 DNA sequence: TGTGCCAGCAGCCGTCGGACAGGTAATCAGCCCCAGCATTTT.

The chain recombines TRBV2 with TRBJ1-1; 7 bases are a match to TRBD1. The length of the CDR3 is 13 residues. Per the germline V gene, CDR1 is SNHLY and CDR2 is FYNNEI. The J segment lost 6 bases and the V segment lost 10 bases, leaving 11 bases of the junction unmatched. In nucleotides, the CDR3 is TGTGCCATACAAGGGGGCGAGACCTCTGAAGCTTTCTTT. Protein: CAIQGGETSEAFF. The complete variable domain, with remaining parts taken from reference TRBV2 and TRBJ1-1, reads EPEVTQTPSHQVTQMGQEVILRCVPISNHLYFYWYRQILGQKVEFLVSFYNNEISEKSEIFDDQFSVERPDGSNFTLKIRSTKLEDSAMYFCAIQGGETSEAFFGQGTRLTVV.

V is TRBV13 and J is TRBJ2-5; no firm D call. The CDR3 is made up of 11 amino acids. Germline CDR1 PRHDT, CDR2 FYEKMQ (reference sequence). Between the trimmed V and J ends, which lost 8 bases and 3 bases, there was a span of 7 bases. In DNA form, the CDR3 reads TGTGCCAGCGGCATGGAAGAGACCCAGTACTTC. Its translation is CASGMEETQYF. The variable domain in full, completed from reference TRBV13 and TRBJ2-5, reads AAGVIQSPRHLIKEKRETATLKCYPIPRHDTVYWYQQGPGQDPQFLISFYEKMQSDKGSIPDRFSAQQFSDYHSELNMSSLELGDSALYFCASGMEETQYFGPGTRLLVL.

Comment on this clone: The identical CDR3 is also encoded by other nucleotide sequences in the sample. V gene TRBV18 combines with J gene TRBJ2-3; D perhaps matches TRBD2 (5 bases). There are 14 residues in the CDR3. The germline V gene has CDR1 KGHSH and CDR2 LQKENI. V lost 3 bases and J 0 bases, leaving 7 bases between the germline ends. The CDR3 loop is CASSPGGSTDTQYF. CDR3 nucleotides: TGTGCCAGCTCACCGGGCGGGAGCACAGATACGCAGTATTTT.